These T cell receptor beta chains were read from a single sample in a study of control samples from healthy donors and cancer patients. The protocol was immunoSEQ multiplex PCR, while the TCRdb copy is restricted to in-frame clones and leaves out a portion. The sample holds tens of thousands of clones; around four fifths are singletons and the top ten take about 3.1%. The sequenced sample was PBMCs. The receptors here all came from a woman aged 50 to 60 with lung cancer. CDR3s include the opening cysteine and the closing phenylalanine or tryptophan. The D gene is left open where the match is weak. Only some rows state a clone size, as once, few, many or a class for expanded clones.

CASSLAQEHTEAFF,TGTGCCAGCAGCTTAGCGCAGGAGCACACTGAAGCTTTCTTT,.,.,TRBV7-9,TRBJ1-1
CASSEGDTEAFF,TGTGCCAGCAGTGAAGGGGACACTGAAGCTTTCTTT,few,.,TRBV2,TRBJ1-1
CASSGQGRYGYTF,TGTGCCAGCAGTGGACAGGGGCGATATGGCTACACCTTC,.,TRBD1,TRBV6-2/TRBV6-3,TRBJ1-2
CASSYLRGRLGVF,TGTGCCAGCAGTTACCTCCGGGGTCGGTTAGGAGTCTTC,.,.,TRBV6-5,TRBJ1-2
CASSLDRRSYNSPLHF,TGTGCCAGCAGCCTGGACAGACGCTCCTATAATTCACCCCTCCACTTT,.,.,TRBV4-2,TRBJ1-6
CASSLAVARLQETQYF,TGCGCCAGCAGCTTGGCCGTCGCACGGCTTCAAGAGACCCAGTACTTC,.,.,TRBV5-1,TRBJ2-5
CASSPNTPDEQFF,TGTGCCAGCAGTCCCAATACTCCAGATGAGCAGTTCTTC,.,.,TRBV6-2/TRBV6-3,TRBJ2-1
CASSLGDRNTEAFF,TGTGCCAGCAGCTTAGGGGACAGGAACACTGAAGCTTTCTTT,.,TRBD1,TRBV7-9,TRBJ1-1
CASSRTDTEAFF,TGTGCCAGCAGCAGGACAGACACTGAAGCTTTCTTT,.,.,TRBV5-6,TRBJ1-1
CASSEDYGYRYTF,TGTGCCAGTAGTGAGGATTATGGTTATCGCTACACCTTC,.,.,TRBV19,TRBJ1-2
CASSAGQLNTEAFF,TGTGCCAGCAGCGCGGGACAGCTGAACACTGAAGCTTTCTTT,once,TRBD1,TRBV7-3,TRBJ1-1
CASSQPTIENYGYTF,TGTGCCAGCAGCCAACCCACCATCGAGAACTATGGCTACACCTTC,.,.,TRBV4-2,TRBJ1-2
CALRGGTEAFF,TGTGCCCTTCGGGGGGGTACTGAAGCTTTCTTT,.,.,TRBV7-2,TRBJ1-1
CASSEGGGRGYTF,TGTGCCAGCAGTGAGGGCGGAGGTCGTGGCTACACCTTC,few,.,TRBV2,TRBJ1-2
CASSPGQRWTEAFF,TGTGCCAGTAGCCCGGGTCAACGGTGGACTGAAGCTTTCTTT,.,.,TRBV19,TRBJ1-1
CASSLPGQATYGYTF,TGTGCCAGCAGTCTTCCCGGACAGGCGACCTATGGCTACACCTTC,.,TRBD1,TRBV3-1/TRBV3-2,TRBJ1-2
CASSVGDEQYF,TGTGCCAGCAGCGTGGGGGACGAGCAGTACTTC,.,.,TRBV5-6,TRBJ2-7
CASSLSTVSPLHF,TGTGCCAGCAGTCTATCGACAGTTTCACCCCTCCACTTT,.,.,TRBV12-3/TRBV12-4,TRBJ1-6
CASGTRGTEAFF,TGTGCCAGCGGGACTAGGGGGACTGAAGCTTTCTTT,.,.,TRBV12-3/TRBV12-4,TRBJ1-1
CASSLKQGGTEAFF,TGTGCCAGCAGTCTCAAACAGGGAGGCACTGAAGCTTTCTTT,.,.,TRBV6-6,TRBJ1-1
CASSPDFLTEAFF,TGTGCCAGCTCACCCGACTTCTTAACTGAAGCTTTCTTT,.,.,TRBV18,TRBJ1-1
CASTPQGAGNSPLHF,TGTGCCAGCACCCCCCAAGGGGCAGGGAATTCACCCCTCCACTTT,.,.,TRBV2,TRBJ1-6
CATGQGNEQYF,TGTGCCACGGGACAGGGCAACGAGCAGTACTTC,.,TRBD1,TRBV24-1,TRBJ2-7
CASSLVTGSLAPLHF,TGTGCCAGCAGTTTAGTTACAGGCTCCCTCGCACCCCTCCACTTT,.,.,TRBV28,TRBJ1-6
CASSSDRARDTEAFF,TGTGCCAGCAGCTCCGACAGGGCGAGAGACACTGAAGCTTTCTTT,.,TRBD1,TRBV7-8,TRBJ1-1
CASSYRGEAFF,TGTGCCAGCAGTTATCGCGGTGAAGCTTTCTTT,.,.,TRBV6-2/TRBV6-3,TRBJ1-1
CASSQVQETQYF,TGTGCCAGCAGCCAAGTCCAAGAGACCCAGTACTTC,.,.,TRBV3-1/TRBV3-2,TRBJ2-5
CSVGGLAATSRYNEQFF,TGCAGCGTTGGCGGGCTAGCGGCGACTTCCCGGTACAATGAGCAGTTCTTC,.,TRBD2,TRBV29-1,TRBJ2-1
CASYSRGPHYGYTF,TGTGCCAGCTACTCGCGAGGACCCCACTATGGCTACACCTTC,.,.,TRBV28,TRBJ1-2